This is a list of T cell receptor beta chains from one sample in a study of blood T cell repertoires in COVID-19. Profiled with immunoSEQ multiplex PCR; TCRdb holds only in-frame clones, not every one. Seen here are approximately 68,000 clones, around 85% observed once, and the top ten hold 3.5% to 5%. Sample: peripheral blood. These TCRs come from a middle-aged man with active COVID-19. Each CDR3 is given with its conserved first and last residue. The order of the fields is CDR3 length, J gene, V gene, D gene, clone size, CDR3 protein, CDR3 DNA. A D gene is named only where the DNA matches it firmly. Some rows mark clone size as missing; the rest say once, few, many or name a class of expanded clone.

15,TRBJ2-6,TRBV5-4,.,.,CASSPPGSGANVLTF,TGTGCCAGCAGCCCGCCGGGCTCTGGGGCCAACGTCCTGACTTTC
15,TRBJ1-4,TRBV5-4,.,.,CASSLAGATNEKLFF,TGTGCCAGCAGCTTGGCAGGGGCAACTAATGAAAAACTGTTTTTT
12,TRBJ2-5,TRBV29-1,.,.,CSVIGKQETQYF,TGCAGCGTTATCGGGAAACAAGAGACCCAGTACTTC
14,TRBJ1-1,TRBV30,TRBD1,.,CAWSHNRGVTEAFF,TGTGCCTGGAGTCACAACAGGGGTGTTACTGAAGCTTTCTTT
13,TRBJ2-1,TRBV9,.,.,CASSVDSPDEQFF,TGTGCCAGCAGCGTAGACTCCCCCGATGAGCAGTTCTTC
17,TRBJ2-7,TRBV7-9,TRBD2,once,CASRGLAGPDYSYEQYF,TGTGCCAGCAGGGGACTAGCGGGACCCGATTACTCCTACGAGCAGTACTTC
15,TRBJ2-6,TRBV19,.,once,CASRRQVWGANVLTF,TGTGCCAGTAGAAGACAGGTATGGGGGGCCAACGTCCTGACTTTC
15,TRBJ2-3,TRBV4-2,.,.,CASSPYSASTDTQYF,TGTGCCAGCAGCCCCTATAGTGCAAGCACAGATACGCAGTATTTT
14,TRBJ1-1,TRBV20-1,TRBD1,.,CSASPYRGGTEAFF,TGCAGTGCTAGTCCCTACAGGGGTGGCACTGAAGCTTTCTTT
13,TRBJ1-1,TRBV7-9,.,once,CASSLAAGTEAFF,TGTGCCAGCAGCCTCGCCGCGGGCACTGAAGCTTTCTTT
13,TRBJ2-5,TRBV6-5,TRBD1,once,CASNPDRGTTQYF,TGTGCCAGCAACCCGGACAGGGGGACGACCCAGTACTTC
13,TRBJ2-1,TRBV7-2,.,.,CASSSDRRNEQFF,TGTGCCAGCAGCTCGGACAGAAGGAATGAGCAGTTCTTC
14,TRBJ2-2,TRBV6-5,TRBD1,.,CASSLDRGTGELFF,TGTGCCAGCAGTTTAGACAGGGGGACCGGGGAGCTGTTTTTT
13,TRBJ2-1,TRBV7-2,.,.,CASSRDSRLEQFF,TGTGCCAGCAGCAGGGACTCGCGGTTGGAGCAGTTCTTC
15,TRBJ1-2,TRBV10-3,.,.,CAISELLQGNYGYTF,TGTGCCATCAGTGAACTTTTACAGGGAAACTATGGCTACACCTTC
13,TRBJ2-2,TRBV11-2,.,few,CASSIQGPGELFF,TGTGCCAGCAGCATACAGGGACCCGGGGAGCTGTTTTTT
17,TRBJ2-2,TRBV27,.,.,CASSFFVGSGGFGELFF,TGTGCCAGCAGTTTTTTTGTCGGGTCAGGGGGGTTCGGGGAGCTGTTTTTT
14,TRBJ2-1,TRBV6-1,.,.,CASSEMASWNEQFF,TGTGCCAGCAGTGAAATGGCTAGTTGGAATGAGCAGTTCTTC
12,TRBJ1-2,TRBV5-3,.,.,CASRGGAGGYTF,TGTGCCTCCCGAGGGGGGGCGGGAGGCTACACCTTC
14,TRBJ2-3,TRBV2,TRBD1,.,CASSGQGSTDTQYF,TGTGCCAGCAGTGGACAGGGTAGCACAGATACGCAGTATTTT
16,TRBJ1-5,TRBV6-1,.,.,CASSEALDRHNQPQHF,TGTGCCAGCAGTGAAGCTCTAGACAGGCACAATCAGCCCCAGCATTTT
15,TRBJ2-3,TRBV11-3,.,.,CASSPGLGAGDTQYF,TGTGCCAGCAGCCCAGGGCTCGGTGCTGGTGATACGCAGTATTTT
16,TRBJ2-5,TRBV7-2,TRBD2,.,CASSLTASGIQETQYF,TGTGCCAGCAGCTTAACGGCTAGCGGGATCCAAGAGACCCAGTACTTC
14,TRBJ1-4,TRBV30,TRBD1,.,CASNRGFSPEKLFF,TGTGCCTCCAACAGGGGTTTCTCTCCTGAAAAACTGTTTTTT
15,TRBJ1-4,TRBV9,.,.,CASSVTGSELEKLFF,TGTGCCAGCAGCGTTACAGGGTCGGAGTTAGAAAAACTGTTTTTT
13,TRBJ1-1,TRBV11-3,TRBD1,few,CASSLDLGGLAFF,TGTGCCAGCAGCTTAGATCTAGGGGGCCTAGCTTTCTTT
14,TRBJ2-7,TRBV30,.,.,CAWNKGGGNHEQYF,TGTGCCTGGAACAAAGGGGGGGGTAATCACGAGCAGTACTTC
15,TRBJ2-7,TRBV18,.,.,CASQKETGTSYEQYF,TGTGCCAGCCAGAAAGAGACAGGGACTTCCTACGAGCAGTACTTC
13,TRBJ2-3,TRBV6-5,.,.,CASRATSTDTQYF,TGTGCCAGCAGAGCGACTAGCACAGATACGCAGTATTTT
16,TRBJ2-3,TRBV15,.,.,CATSREGRGSTDTQYF,TGTGCCACCAGCAGAGAAGGGCGCGGGAGCACAGATACGCAGTATTTT
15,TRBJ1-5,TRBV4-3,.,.,CASSQDRVSNQPQHF,TGCGCCAGCAGCCAAGACAGGGTAAGCAATCAGCCCCAGCATTTT
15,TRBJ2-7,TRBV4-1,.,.,CASSPPARSLYEQYF,TGCGCCAGCAGCCCCCCGGCGAGGAGCCTCTACGAGCAGTACTTC
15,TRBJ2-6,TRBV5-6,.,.,CASSLWGAGANVLTF,TGTGCCAGCAGCTTGTGGGGAGCTGGGGCCAACGTCCTGACTTTC
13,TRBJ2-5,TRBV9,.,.,CASSPYRSKTQYF,TGTGCCAGCAGCCCCTACAGGTCTAAGACCCAGTACTTC
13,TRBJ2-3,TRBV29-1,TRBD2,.,CSVWGLAGNTQYF,TGCAGCGTTTGGGGACTAGCGGGGAATACGCAGTATTTT
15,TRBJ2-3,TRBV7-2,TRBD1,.,CASSLRGRFADTQYF,TGTGCCAGCAGCCTCAGGGGGCGCTTTGCAGATACGCAGTATTTT
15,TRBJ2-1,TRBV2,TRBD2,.,CATLKGSGGYNEQFF,TGTGCCACCCTGAAAGGAAGCGGGGGGTACAATGAGCAGTTCTTC
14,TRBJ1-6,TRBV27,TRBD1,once,CASSPRQGDSPLHF,TGTGCCAGCAGTCCCCGACAGGGCGATTCACCCCTCCACTTT
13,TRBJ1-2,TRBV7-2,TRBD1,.,CASSRGQLYGYTF,TGTGCCAGCAGCCGGGGACAGCTCTATGGCTACACCTTC
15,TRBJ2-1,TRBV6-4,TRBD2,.,CASSILAGSYNEQFF,TGTGCCAGCAGTATACTAGCGGGATCCTACAATGAGCAGTTCTTC
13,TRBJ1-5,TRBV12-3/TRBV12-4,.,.,CASSPLDNQPQHF,TGTGCCAGCAGCCCCCTAGACAATCAGCCCCAGCATTTT
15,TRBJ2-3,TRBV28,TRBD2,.,CASSLLAPGTDTQYF,TGTGCCAGCAGCTTACTAGCGCCGGGCACAGATACGCAGTATTTT
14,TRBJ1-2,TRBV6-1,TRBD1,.,CASSEGQGSNGYTF,TGTGCCAGCAGTGAGGGACAGGGTAGTAATGGCTACACCTTC
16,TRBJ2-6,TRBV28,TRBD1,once,CASTWDSNSGANVLTF,TGTGCCAGCACTTGGGACAGTAACTCTGGGGCCAACGTCCTGACTTTC
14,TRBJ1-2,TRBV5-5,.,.,CASSKDTPNYGYTF,TGTGCCAGCAGCAAGGACACCCCTAACTATGGCTACACCTTC
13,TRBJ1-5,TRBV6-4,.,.,CASSVGAGQPQHF,TGTGCCAGCAGTGTGGGGGCTGGTCAGCCCCAGCATTTT
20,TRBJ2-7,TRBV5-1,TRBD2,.,CASSLGLGLAGGRSSYEQYF,TGCGCCAGCAGCTTGGGTCTAGGACTAGCGGGAGGTAGGAGCTCCTACGAGCAGTACTTC
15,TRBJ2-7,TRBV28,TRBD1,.,CASTKYRDSSYEQYF,TGTGCCAGCACCAAATACCGGGACAGCTCCTACGAGCAGTACTTC
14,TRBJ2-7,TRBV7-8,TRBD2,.,CASSLAGLGYEQYF,TGTGCCAGCAGCTTAGCCGGACTAGGCTACGAGCAGTACTTC
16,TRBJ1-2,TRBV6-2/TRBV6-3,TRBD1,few,CASSSLPGQGGYGYTF,TGTGCCAGCAGTTCACTCCCCGGACAGGGGGGGTATGGCTACACCTTC
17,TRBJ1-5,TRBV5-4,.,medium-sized,CASSSPAGMVSCQPQHF,TGTGCCAGCAGTTCCCCAGCAGGGATGGTTTCGTGTCAGCCCCAGCATTTT
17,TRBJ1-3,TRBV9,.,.,CASSVGEGTSSGNTIYF,TGTGCCAGCAGCGTAGGGGAGGGGACGAGCTCTGGAAACACCATATATTTT
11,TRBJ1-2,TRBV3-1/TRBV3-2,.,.,CASSQGGGYTF,TGTGCCAGCAGCCAGGGGGGTGGCTACACCTTC